Following are 21 T cell receptor beta chains from one sample sequenced in a study of cytomegalovirus exposure and HLA in healthy donors. Amplification used 60 Vbeta primers and 13 Jbeta primers. Clones were sequenced by immunoSEQ multiplex PCR, and TCRdb holds only the in-frame ones, with some missing. The sample has about 220,000 clones; roughly 70% are singletons. Sequencing was carried out using PBMCs. Receptor source: a woman aged 25 to 45 in good health and CMV-seronegative.

The rearrangement links TRBV15 to TRBJ2-2; a possible D gene is TRBD1 (6 bases). V was clipped by 4 bases and J by 0 bases, with 18 bases between them. The CDR3 has 18 residues. Germline CDR1 LNHNV, CDR2 YYDKDF (reference sequence). This chain's CDR3 is CATSTPPWDTANTGELFF. In DNA, the CDR3 is TGTGCCACCAGCACCCCCCCTTGGGACACCGCGAACACCGGGGAGCTGTTTTTT.

V usage is TRBV2 and J usage is TRBJ2-5, with 8 bases lining up with TRBD1. Trimming took 4 bases from V and 1 from J; bases not matched to a gene: 5. This CDR3 is built from 15 residues. Looked up from germline, CDR1 is SNHLY and CDR2 is FYNNEI. Here the CDR3 reads CASSAQGAGQETQYF. DNA for the CDR3: TGTGCCAGCAGTGCGCAGGGGGCCGGCCAAGAGACCCAGTACTTC.

The chain uses TRBV6-6 and TRBJ2-7; TRBD2 aligns across 7 bases. Unmatched junction bases numbered 11, after V lost 6 bases and J lost 0 bases. CDR3 length: 16 residues. The germline V gene has CDR1 MNHNY and CDR2 SVGAGI (reference sequence). The CDR3 reads CASSSAWGGSSYEQYF. CDR3 sequence (DNA): TGTGCCAGCAGCTCAGCTTGGGGGGGGAGCTCCTACGAGCAGTACTTC.

The chain links TRBV7-2 to TRBJ1-1; possible D gene TRBD1, 5 bases. The CDR3 spans 15 residues. The V end lost 1 base, the J end lost 3 bases, and 12 bases lay between the germline ends. Germline CDR1 and CDR2: SGHTA and FQGNSA. In DNA form, the CDR3 reads TGTGCCAGCAGCTTAGGGACGGGACTTGACACTGAAGCTTTCTTT. Protein: CASSLGTGLDTEAFF.

The chain combines TRBV7-6 with TRBJ1-4; 7 positions agree with TRBD1. Germline V gene sequence: CDR1 SGHVS, CDR2 FNYEAQ. The CDR3 consists of 12 residues. V lost 4 bases, J lost 11 bases, and 4 bases stayed unmatched. CDR3 nucleotides: TGTGCCAGCAGCTCAACAGGGGAGAAACTGTTTTTT. The encoded protein is CASSSTGEKLFF.

The V and J genes are TRBV2 and TRBJ1-5; a possible D gene is TRBD1 (6 bases). Trimming took 0 bases from V and 3 from J, leaving 18 bases between them. This CDR3 comprises 18 residues. Germline CDR1 and CDR2: SNHLY and FYNNEI. CDR3 sequence (DNA): TGTGCCAGCAGTGAAGCGGTTGGGGGACACCGCTTCAATCAGCCCCAGCATTTT. Translation gives CASSEAVGGHRFNQPQHF.

This clone showed up just a few times. The V and J genes are TRBV27 and TRBJ2-4; perhaps TRBD1 as D (6 bases). This CDR3 has 13 residues. Trimming pared 1 base from V and 8 bases from J, leaving 9 bases between. Germline V gene data show CDR1 as MNHEY and CDR2 as SMNVEV (reference sequence). The CDR3 DNA reads as TGTGCCAGCAGTTTATTACAGGGTGACATTCAGTACTTC. This codes for CASSLLQGDIQYF.

The V gene is TRBV12-5, the J gene TRBJ2-5, with 7 nucleotides matching TRBD2. The germline V gene encodes CDR1 LGHNT and CDR2 FRNRAP. This CDR3 spans 13 amino acids. V trimming: 8 bases; J trimming: 1 base; junction bases outside the gene matches: 4. CDR3 nucleotides: TGTGCTAGTTTGGCTAGCGGCCAAGAGACCCAGTACTTC. It specifies CASLASGQETQYF.

The chain uses TRBV6-6 and TRBJ1-2; 9 bases line up with TRBD1. This CDR3 contains 13 residues. Losses at the gene ends were 0 bases for V and 14 bases for J; bases not matched to a gene: 7. CDR1 is MNHNY and CDR2 is SVGAGI in the germline V gene (reference sequence). The CDR3: CASSYSYGDRETF. The DNA for the CDR3 is TGTGCCAGCAGTTACTCATATGGGGACAGGGAAACCTTC.

The rearrangement uses TRBV5-1 and TRBJ2-2, with 7 bases aligning to TRBD2. This CDR3 region has 15 residues. Trimming at V came to 2 bases and at J to 4 bases, leaving 5 bases not matched to a gene. Germline CDR1 reads SGHRS; CDR2 reads YFSETQ. In DNA, the CDR3 is TGCGCCAGCAGCTTTACTAGCGTCGGCACCGGGGAGCTGTTTTTT. Residues: CASSFTSVGTGELFF.

The J gene is TRBJ2-5, the V gene TRBV15; no clear D gene. The CDR3 covers 16 residues. V shed 0 bases and J shed 2 bases, with 13 bases lying between them. Germline V gene data show CDR1 as LNHNV and CDR2 as YYDKDF (reference sequence). The CDR3 is CATSRDVLGQQETQYF. For the CDR3, the DNA is TGTGCCACCAGCAGAGATGTCCTTGGGCAGCAAGAGACCCAGTACTTC.

The chain carries TRBV5-1 and TRBJ2-3; maybe TRBD2 (6 bases). CDR1 and CDR2 from the germline V gene are SGHRS and YFSETQ. This CDR3 has 16 residues. Deletions cut 4 bases from V and 0 bases from J, with 15 bases between. The CDR3 reads CASSPGVSPSTDTQYF. The DNA of the CDR3 is TGCGCCAGCAGCCCGGGGGTTTCTCCTAGCACAGATACGCAGTATTTT.

This rearrangement joins TRBV11-2 to TRBJ2-5; the D gene is possibly TRBD2 (5 bases). The DNA matches TRBJ2-7 better at its end, which makes the J call doubtful. Germline V CDR1 and CDR2: SGHAT, FQNNGV. CDR3 length equals 15 residues. CDR3 nucleotides: TGTGCCAGCAGCTCACAACGGGGAAAGTTATACGAGCAGTACTTC. This encodes CASSSQRGKLYEQYF.

This clone was detected a few times. The chain employs TRBV13 and TRBJ2-5; TRBD1 matches 9 bases. This CDR3 has 16 amino acids. Germline loops: CDR1 PRHDT, CDR2 FYEKMQ (reference sequence). V lost 6 bases to trimming and J lost 2 bases; unmatched junction nucleotides: 10. CDR3 region: CASSSTTDRGQETQYF. CDR3 bases: TGTGCCAGCAGTTCAACCACGGACAGGGGACAAGAGACCCAGTACTTC.

The V and J genes are TRBV21-1 and TRBJ2-3; the table gives TRBD2 as D, unverified against the DNA. TRBV21-1 constitutes a pseudogene. The CDR3 extends over 17 amino acids. CDR3 sequence: CASSTGTSGGRTDTQYF. DNA for the CDR3: TGTGCCAGCAGCACCGGGACTAGCGGGGGCCGCACAGATACGCAGTATTTT.

V is TRBV27 and J is TRBJ2-1, with 14 nucleotides matching TRBD2. Germline CDR1 MNHEY, CDR2 SMNVEV (reference sequence). The CDR3 sequence is 17 residues long. The junction had 15 bases not matched to a gene; V was cut back by 9 bases and J by 8 bases. This chain's CDR3 is CASNRPGLAGVRDEQFF. The CDR3 bases are TGTGCCAGTAATAGACCGGGACTAGCGGGAGTACGCGATGAGCAGTTCTTC.

This clone showed up just once. The junction does not match germline at one end; this may be a read error. The J gene is TRBJ2-5, the V gene TRBV18; 11 bases align to TRBD1. The CDR3 extends over 18 amino acids. CDR1 and CDR2 from the germline V gene are KGHSH and LQKENI. The CDR3 spells CVSSPGTLWDRGQETQYF. Here the CDR3 DNA reads TGTGTCAGCTCACCAGGCACCTTATGGGACAGGGGGCAAGAGACCCAGTACTTC. Supplemented by reference TRBV18 and TRBJ2-5, the full variable domain reads NAGVMQNPRHLVRRRGQEARLRCSPMKGHSHVYWYRQLPEEGLKFMVYLQKENIIDESGMPKERFSAEFPKEGPSILRIQQVVRGDSAAYFCVSSPGTLWDRGQETQYFGPGTRLLVL.

The chain has TRBV6-6 and TRBJ1-1; the D is unclear. The CDR3 runs to 14 residues. V lost 6 bases and J lost 2, with 13 bases in between. The germline V gene encodes CDR1 MNHNY and CDR2 SVGAGI (reference sequence). The CDR3 coding sequence is TGTGCCAGCAGCACGGGAAGGAACAACACTGAAGCTTTCTTT. As protein: CASSTGRNNTEAFF.

The rearrangement links TRBV7-6 to TRBJ1-2, with 7 bases fitting TRBD1. The CDR3 is made up of 15 amino acids. The germline V gene encodes CDR1 SGHVS and CDR2 FNYEAQ. The V segment lost 1 base and the J segment 6 bases; nucleotides outside the gene matches: 8. The CDR3 region is CASSLGGGQGDGYTF. DNA for the CDR3: TGTGCCAGCAGCTTAGGGGGAGGCCAGGGGGATGGCTACACCTTC. The variable domain in full, with the rest retrieved from reference TRBV7-6 and TRBJ1-2, is GAGVSQSPRYKVTKRGQDVALRCDPISGHVSLYWYRQALGQGPEFLTYFNYEAQQDKSGLPNDRFSAERPEGSISTLTIQRTEQRDSAMYRCASSLGGGQGDGYTFGSGTRLTVV.

This chain joins TRBV9 and TRBJ2-2; 12 bases agree with TRBD1. Germline V gene data show CDR1 as SGDLS and CDR2 as YYNGEE. V lost 4 bases, J lost 4 bases, and 5 bases stayed unmatched. CDR3 length equals 16 residues. In DNA form, the CDR3 reads TGTGCCAGCAGCCCCCGGGGACAGGGGGCCACCGGGGAGCTGTTTTTT. Translation gives CASSPRGQGATGELFF.

Comment on this clone: Since a much larger clone is just one base distant, this may be a read error. The chain carries TRBV30 and TRBJ2-1, with a possible D match to TRBD1 (6 bases). This CDR3 spans 12 amino acids. Germline assignment: CDR1 GTSNPN and CDR2 SVGIG (reference sequence). The ends were cut back, 5 bases at V and 7 bases at J, with 12 bases in the middle. The DNA of the CDR3 is TGTGCCTGGGGCCACAGGGTGAATGAGCAGTTCTTC. Its protein product is CAWGHRVNEQFF. The variable domain in full, with the rest retrieved from reference TRBV30 and TRBJ2-1, is SQTIHQWPATLVQPVGSPLSLECTVEGTSNPNLYWYRQAAGRGLQLLFYSVGIGQISSEVPQNLSASRPQDRQFILSSKKLLLSDSGFYLCAWGHRVNEQFFGPGTRLTVL.